This T cell receptor beta chain was captured in a study of T cell changes during pregnancy in multiple sclerosis. Only in-frame clones appear in the TCRdb table, and some are missing; sequencing was by immunoSEQ multiplex PCR. The table lists under 25,000 clones, approximately 81% of them singletons. This clone was counted a few times. Germline assignment: CDR1 MRHNA and CDR2 SNTAGT. Deletions cut 5 bases from V and 3 bases from J, with 12 bases between. This CDR3 has 14 amino acids. The chain links TRBV6-4 to TRBJ2-3; tentatively, D is TRBD1 (6 bases). Sequences were derived from CD8+ T cells from peripheral blood mononuclear cells, sampled before pregnancy. This TCR was sampled from a female donor with multiple sclerosis, enrolled in a pregnancy study. This CDR3 is CASSTGLGTDTQYF. The CDR3 bases are TGTGCCAGCAGTACAGGGTTAGGGACAGATACGCAGTATTTT.